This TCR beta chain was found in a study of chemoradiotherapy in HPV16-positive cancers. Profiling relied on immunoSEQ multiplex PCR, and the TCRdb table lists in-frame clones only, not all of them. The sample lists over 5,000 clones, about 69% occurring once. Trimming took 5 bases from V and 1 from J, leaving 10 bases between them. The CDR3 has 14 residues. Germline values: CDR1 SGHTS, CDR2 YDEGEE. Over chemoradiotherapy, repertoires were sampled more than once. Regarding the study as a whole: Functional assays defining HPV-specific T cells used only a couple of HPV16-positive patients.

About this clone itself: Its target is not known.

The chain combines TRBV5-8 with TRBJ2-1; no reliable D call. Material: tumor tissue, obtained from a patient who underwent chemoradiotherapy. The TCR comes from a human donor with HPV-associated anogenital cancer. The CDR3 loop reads CASRGEASYNEQFF. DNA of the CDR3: TGTGCCAGCAGGGGCGAAGCTTCCTACAATGAGCAGTTCTTC.